This note documents a single T cell receptor (beta chain) sequence. Using its own MiXCR run on the PCR reads, TCRdb lists one record per CDR3 protein. The data contain 3,000 or so distinct CDR3 sequences, approximately 70% of them singletons. Samples came from patients with localized non-small cell lung adenocarcinoma. The CDR3 is 13 residues long. The V gene's germline CDR1 is SGHTA and CDR2 FQGNSA. This sample is drawn from a study of CD4 and CD8 cells across lung adenocarcinoma regions. The source is a male donor with lung adenocarcinoma. The CD4 and CD8 labels of this study may be unreliable. Material: CD4+ T cells from the margin of a lung tumor. This sequence joins TRBV7-2 and TRBJ2-1, with D unclear. The J call is in doubt because the DNA end fits TRBJ2-5 better. The CDR3 bases are TGTGCCAGCAGCTTAGGGCAGCAAGAGACCCAGTACTTC. Its translation is CASSLGQQETQYF.